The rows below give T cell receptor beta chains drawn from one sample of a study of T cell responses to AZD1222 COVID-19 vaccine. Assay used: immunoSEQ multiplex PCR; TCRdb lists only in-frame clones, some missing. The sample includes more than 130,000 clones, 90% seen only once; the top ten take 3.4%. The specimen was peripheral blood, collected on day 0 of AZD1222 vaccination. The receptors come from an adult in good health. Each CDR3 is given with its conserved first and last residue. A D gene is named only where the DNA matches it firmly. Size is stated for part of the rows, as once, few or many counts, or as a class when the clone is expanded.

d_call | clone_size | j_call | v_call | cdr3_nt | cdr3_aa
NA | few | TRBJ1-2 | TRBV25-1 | TGTGCCAGCAGTGAAATCGGAGACTATGGCTACACCTTC | CASSEIGDYGYTF
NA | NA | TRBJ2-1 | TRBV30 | TGTGCCTGGAGTCCATCCTGGGGTGAGCAGTTCTTC | CAWSPSWGEQFF
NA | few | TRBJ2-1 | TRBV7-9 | TGTGCCAGCAGCTTAGCGGGAGTACCGGGAAATGAGCAGTTCTTC | CASSLAGVPGNEQFF
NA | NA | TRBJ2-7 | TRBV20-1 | TGCAGTGCTAGTAGAAACTCCTACGAGCAGTACTTC | CSASRNSYEQYF
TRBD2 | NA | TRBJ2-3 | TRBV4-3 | TGCGCCAGCAGCCAAGCTCTCACCGGGACTACCTCCACAGATACGCAGTATTTT | CASSQALTGTTSTDTQYF
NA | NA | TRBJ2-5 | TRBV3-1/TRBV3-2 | TGTGCCAGCAGCCACCGCAAAAACTGGGATCAGTACTTC | CASSHRKNWDQYF
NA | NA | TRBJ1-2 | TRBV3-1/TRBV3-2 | TGTGCCAGCAGCCAAGATCCCAGGGTACGTGGCTACACCTTC | CASSQDPRVRGYTF
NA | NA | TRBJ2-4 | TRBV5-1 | TGCGCCAACCGGACGAGGGCCGTAGCCAAAAACATTCAGTACTTC | CANRTRAVAKNIQYF
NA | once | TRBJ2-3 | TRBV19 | TGTGCCAGTAGTCCAGTTAGCCGAACCACAGATACGCAGTATTTT | CASSPVSRTTDTQYF
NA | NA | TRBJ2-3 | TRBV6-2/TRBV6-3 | TGTGCCAGCAGTTACTCGCTGCAGGGGAGATCAGCTACGCAGTATTTT | CASSYSLQGRSATQYF
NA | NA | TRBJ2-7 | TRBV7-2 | TGTGCCAGCAGCTTACGGGGGTTCGGTTACGAGCAGTACTTC | CASSLRGFGYEQYF
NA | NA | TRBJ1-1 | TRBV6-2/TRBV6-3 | TGTGCCAGCAGTTTTCGGGGGACCGAAGCTTTCTTT | CASSFRGTEAFF
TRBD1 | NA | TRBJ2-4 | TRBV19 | TGTGCCAGTAGTATGGGGACAGGGGCGTTAATAGCCAAAAACATTCAGTACTTC | CASSMGTGALIAKNIQYF
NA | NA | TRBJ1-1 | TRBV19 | TGTGCCAGTAGTATCAGGGCCCCGAACACTGAAGCTTTCTTT | CASSIRAPNTEAFF
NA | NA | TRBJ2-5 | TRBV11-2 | TGTGCCAGCAGCCAATTAAGGGGTCAAGAGACCCAGTACTTC | CASSQLRGQETQYF
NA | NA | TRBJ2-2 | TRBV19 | TGTGCCAGTATTCAGCGGACGAACACCGGGGAGCTGTTTTTT | CASIQRTNTGELFF
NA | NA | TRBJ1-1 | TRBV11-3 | TGTGCCAGCAGCCAAGGGACAAGGGCTTTCTTT | CASSQGTRAFF
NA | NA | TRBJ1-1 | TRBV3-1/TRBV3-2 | TGTGCCAGCAGCCTCAGGGCGATGGGTCCGAACACTGAAGCTTTCTTT | CASSLRAMGPNTEAFF
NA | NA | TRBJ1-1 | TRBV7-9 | TGTGCCAGCAGCTCCCGCGGGGTCACTGAAGCTTTCTTT | CASSSRGVTEAFF
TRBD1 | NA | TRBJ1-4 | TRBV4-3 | TGCGCCAGCAGCCCCCGACAGGGCGTGAGCTTGGATGAAAAACTGTTTTTT | CASSPRQGVSLDEKLFF
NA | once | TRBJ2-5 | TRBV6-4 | TGTGCCAGCAGTTCACGGGCCGGAGAGACCCAGTACTTC | CASSSRAGETQYF
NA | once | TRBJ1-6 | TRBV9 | TGTGCCAGCAGCGTAGAACAGATTAATTCACCCCTCCACTTT | CASSVEQINSPLHF